The 22 T cell receptor beta chains given below trace back to one sample, sequenced in a study of blood T cell repertoires in COVID-19. Here immunoSEQ multiplex PCR was the method, and the copy in TCRdb shows in-frame clones only, minus some. Altogether some 180,000 clones are present, more than 75% being singletons, with the ten largest covering about 9%. Sequencing input: peripheral blood. Receptors were obtained from a woman in her 50s with active or convalescent COVID-19.

V and J are TRBV11-2 and TRBJ2-2; D is ambiguous. Looked up from germline, CDR1 is SGHAT and CDR2 is FQNNGV. The V gene lost 6 bases and the J gene lost 4 bases, with 15 bases spanning the gap. CDR3 length equals 15 residues. CDR3 nucleotides: TGTGCCAGCAGTCAACCAAGCGACGGCACCGGGGAGCTGTTTTTT. It encodes CASSQPSDGTGELFF.

J is TRBJ1-5 and V is TRBV7-2, with a tentative D call TRBD1 (6 bases). The ends were cut back, 4 bases at V and 3 bases at J, with 10 bases in the middle. This CDR3 has 14 amino acids. Germline CDR1 reads SGHTA; CDR2 reads FQGNSA. In DNA, the CDR3 is TGTGCCAGCAGCTATACAGGGCCCAATCAGCCCCAGCATTTT. Protein sequence: CASSYTGPNQPQHF.

The chain uses TRBV7-3 and TRBJ1-1; 8 bases fit TRBD1. The CDR3 runs 13 residues. V was clipped by 5 bases and J by 7 bases; unmatched bases: 6. Germline V gene lookup returns CDR1 SGHTA and CDR2 FQGTGA. CDR3 sequence reads: CASSPTGVGEAFF. The DNA for the CDR3 is TGTGCCAGCAGCCCGACAGGGGTTGGTGAAGCTTTCTTT. Filled out from reference TRBV7-3 and TRBJ1-1, the complete variable domain reads GAGVSQTPSNKVTEKGKYVELRCDPISGHTALYWYRQSLGQGPEFLIYFQGTGAADDSGLPNDRFFAVRPEGSVSTLKIQRTERGDSAVYLCASSPTGVGEAFFGQGTRLTVV.

The chain employs TRBV7-9 and TRBJ1-5; weak D call: TRBD1 (5 bases). The CDR3 loop spans 13 amino acids. Germline assignment: CDR1 SEHNR and CDR2 FQNEAQ (reference sequence). Trimming removed 5 bases at V and 7 bases at J, with 12 bases between. DNA of the CDR3: TGTGCCAGCAGCCTTCGGGGGGGACAGCCCCAGCATTTT. Translated, it gives CASSLRGGQPQHF.

V and J are TRBV5-6 and TRBJ2-7; 9 positions agree with TRBD1. Germline-derived CDR1 and CDR2 are SGHDT and YYEEEE. This CDR3 is built from 15 residues. Unmatched junction bases numbered 4, after V lost 0 bases and J lost 3 bases. CDR3 sequence: CASSLDGTGRYEQYF. The DNA for the CDR3 is TGTGCCAGCAGCTTGGACGGGACAGGGCGCTACGAGCAGTACTTC.

V is TRBV7-2 and J is TRBJ1-2; the D gene is possibly TRBD1 (6 bases). Trimming stripped 4 bases from V and 4 bases from J, with 16 bases between. The CDR3 runs to 15 residues. CDR1 SGHTA and CDR2 FQGNSA come from the germline V gene. This CDR3 is CASSSGQPRAYGYTF. The DNA of the CDR3 is TGTGCCAGCAGCTCCGGACAGCCTAGGGCCTATGGCTACACCTTC. The entire variable domain, with the rest obtained from reference TRBV7-2 and TRBJ1-2, is as follows: GAGVSQSPSNKVTEKGKDVELRCDPISGHTALYWYRQSLGQGLEFLIYFQGNSAPDKSGLPSDRFSAERTGGSVSTLTIQRTQQEDSAVYLCASSSGQPRAYGYTFGSGTRLTVV.

The chain joins TRBV5-8 to TRBJ2-7, with TRBD1 identical over 11 bases. CDR1 and CDR2 (germline): SGHTS, YDEGEE. The length of the CDR3 is 16 residues. V trimming: 3 bases; J trimming: 3 bases; junction bases outside the gene matches: 8. The CDR3 DNA is TGTGCCAGCAGCTCCCCCGGAGGGACAGGGGGCTACGAGCAGTACTTC. It yields the protein CASSSPGGTGGYEQYF.

This clone showed up just once. The rearrangement links TRBV7-2 to TRBJ2-7; 14 bases fit TRBD2. The germline V gene has CDR1 SGHTA and CDR2 FQGNSA. J was trimmed by 3 bases and V by 4 bases; bases with no gene match: 8. CDR3 length: 17 amino acids. The CDR3 here is CASSSGLAGGLNYEQYF. The CDR3 DNA reads TGTGCCAGCAGCTCCGGACTAGCGGGGGGCCTTAACTACGAGCAGTACTTC. Together with reference TRBV7-2 and TRBJ2-7, the CDR3 gives the full variable domain: GAGVSQSPSNKVTEKGKDVELRCDPISGHTALYWYRQSLGQGLEFLIYFQGNSAPDKSGLPSDRFSAERTGGSVSTLTIQRTQQEDSAVYLCASSSGLAGGLNYEQYFGPGTRLTVT.

The chain has TRBV28 and TRBJ2-7, with 7 nucleotides matching TRBD1. V was clipped by 8 bases and J by 3 bases; unmatched bases: 13. Germline values: CDR1 MDHEN, CDR2 SYDVKM. This CDR3 spans 15 amino acids. The chain's CDR3 is CASWASTGSLYEQYF. For the CDR3, the DNA is TGTGCCAGCTGGGCTTCGACAGGGTCCCTCTACGAGCAGTACTTC.

The chain recombines TRBV6-5 with TRBJ1-3, with no clear D. The germline V and J ends were trimmed by 7 bases and 4 bases, with 14 bases remaining between them. The germline gives CDR1 MNHEY, CDR2 SVGAGI. The CDR3 runs 14 residues. The CDR3 sequence is CASKKGGFGNTIYF. CDR3 sequence (DNA): TGTGCCAGCAAGAAGGGAGGGTTCGGAAACACCATATATTTT.

This clone was recorded a few times. The J gene is TRBJ2-5, the V gene TRBV7-6; TRBD1 aligns across 9 bases. V was clipped by 5 bases and J by 5 bases; unmatched bases: 9. Germline CDR1 and CDR2: SGHVS and FNYEAQ. The CDR3 length is 15 residues. DNA of the CDR3: TGTGCCAGCAGCCTACGGGGGACAGGGAGTGAGACCCAGTACTTC. Translating gives CASSLRGTGSETQYF.

The rearrangement uses TRBV3-1 (or the pseudogene TRBV3-2) and TRBJ2-7; D perhaps matches TRBD1 (5 bases). The CDR3 totals 15 residues. V lost 1 base, J lost 3 bases, and 13 bases lay in between. CDR1 is LGHDT, CDR2 YNNKEL, per germline (reference sequence). The CDR3 nucleotides read TGTGCCAGCAGCCAAGGGCCAGGGTCCCACTACGAGCAGTACTTC. Translated: CASSQGPGSHYEQYF.

The chain carries TRBV21-1 and TRBJ1-5. TRBV21-1 is a pseudogene. This CDR3 comprises 17 residues. The CDR3 region is CASRNFPRGVLDQPQHF. The CDR3 DNA reads as TGTGCCAGCAGGAATTTCCCTCGCGGGGTTTTGGATCAGCCCCAGCATTTT.

The chain recombines TRBV11-2 with TRBJ2-2, with 8 bases lining up with TRBD2. The ends lost 1 base at V and 7 bases at J; junction bases unmatched: 5. The length of the CDR3 is 15 residues. CDR1 is SGHAT and CDR2 is FQNNGV in the germline V gene. The DNA for the CDR3 is TGTGCCAGCAGCTTAGCCGGGGGGGTGGTCGGGGAGCTGTTTTTT. Its protein product is CASSLAGGVVGELFF.

This clone has at least ten counts. This chain joins TRBV9 and TRBJ1-6, with TRBD1 matching over 7 bases. The germline CDR1 and CDR2 sequences are SGDLS and YYNGEE. The V gene end was trimmed by 3 bases and the J gene end by 7 bases; junction bases not matched to a gene: 7. This CDR3 region has 15 residues. CDR3 nucleotide sequence: TGTGCCAGCAGCGAGGGGGCTGTAGAGAATTCACCCCTCCACTTT. It codes for CASSEGAVENSPLHF. The full variable domain, rest sourced from reference TRBV9 and TRBJ1-6, is DSGVTQTPKHLITATGQRVTLRCSPRSGDLSVYWYQQSLDQGLQFLIQYYNGEERAKGNILERFSAQQFPDLHSELNLSSLELGDSALYFCASSEGAVENSPLHFGNGTRLTVT.

The gene calls are TRBV3-1 (or the pseudogene TRBV3-2) and TRBJ1-2; D remains ambiguous. This CDR3 is 16 amino acids long. Trimming left V 4 bases short and J 2 bases short, with 17 bases between. Germline V gene lookup returns CDR1 LGHDT and CDR2 YNNKEL (reference sequence). The CDR3 here is CASSPRRAFGNYGYTF. The CDR3 DNA reads as TGTGCCAGCAGCCCCCGGCGGGCGTTCGGAAACTATGGCTACACCTTC.

The J gene is TRBJ1-1, the V gene TRBV29-1; no reliable D call. The CDR3 sequence is 12 residues long. Looked up from germline, CDR1 is SQVTM and CDR2 is ANQGSEA. The CDR3 coding sequence is TGCAGTGGGGAGTCCTTGAACACTGAAGCTTTCTTT. Its protein is CSGESLNTEAFF.

CDR3 loop: CASSQGQGTYTF. CDR3 in DNA: TGTGCCAGCAGCCAGGGACAGGGGACCTACACCTTC. This chain joins TRBV7-9 and TRBJ1-2, with 10 bases fitting TRBD1. Trimming at V came to 5 bases and at J to 10 bases, leaving 4 bases not matched to a gene. Germline V CDR1 and CDR2: SEHNR, FQNEAQ (reference sequence). The CDR3 contains 12 residues.

The chain combines TRBV30 with TRBJ2-1; the D gene is possibly TRBD2 (5 bases). The germline V gene encodes CDR1 GTSNPN and CDR2 SVGIG (reference sequence). Trimming took 0 bases from V and 0 from J, leaving 12 bases between them. The CDR3 has 16 residues. CDR3 bases: TGTGCCTGGAGTGTACTAAGGCTAGCCTCCTACAATGAGCAGTTCTTC. Amino acid sequence: CAWSVLRLASYNEQFF.

This chain connects TRBV2 to TRBJ2-1; 13 positions agree with TRBD2. Germline V CDR1 and CDR2: SNHLY, FYNNEI. This CDR3 contains 15 residues. Trimming at V came to 7 bases and at J to 7 bases, leaving 7 bases not matched to a gene. CDR3 nucleotides: TGTGCCAGCAAGGAACTAGCGGGGGGGAGGAATGAGCAGTTCTTC. This codes for CASKELAGGRNEQFF.

The gene calls are TRBV4-3 and TRBJ2-7, with 8 nucleotides matching TRBD2. CDR1 and CDR2 from the germline V gene are LGHNA and YSLEER. The V gene end was trimmed by 4 bases and the J gene end by 3 bases; junction bases not matched to a gene: 8. This CDR3 region has 15 residues. The CDR3 region is CASSLREASIYEQYF. The CDR3 DNA reads as TGCGCCAGCAGCCTGCGGGAGGCCTCTATCTACGAGCAGTACTTC.

V is TRBV13 and J is TRBJ1-2; 8 nucleotides agree with TRBD1. This CDR3 comprises 15 residues. V shed 5 bases, J shed 4 bases, and the junction held 9 bases outside the gene matches. The germline V gene has CDR1 PRHDT and CDR2 FYEKMQ (reference sequence). The CDR3 bases are TGTGCCAGCAGCCCGCAGACAGGGGATGCCTATGGCTACACCTTC. Encoded protein: CASSPQTGDAYGYTF.